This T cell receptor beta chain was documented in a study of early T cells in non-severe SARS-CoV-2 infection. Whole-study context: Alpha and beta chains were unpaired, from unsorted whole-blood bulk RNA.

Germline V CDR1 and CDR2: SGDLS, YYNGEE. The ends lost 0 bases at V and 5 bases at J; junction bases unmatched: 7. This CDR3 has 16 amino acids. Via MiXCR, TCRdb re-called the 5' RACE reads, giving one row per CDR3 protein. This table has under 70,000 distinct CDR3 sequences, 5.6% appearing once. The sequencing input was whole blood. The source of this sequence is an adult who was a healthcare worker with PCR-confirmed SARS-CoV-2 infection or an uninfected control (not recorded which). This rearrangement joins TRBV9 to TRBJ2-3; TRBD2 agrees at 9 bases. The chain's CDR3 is CASSVAGGGVEDTQYF. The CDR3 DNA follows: TGTGCCAGCAGCGTAGCCGGCGGGGGGGTGGAAGATACGCAGTATTTT.